Presented here are 2 T cell receptor beta chains from one specimen sequenced in a study of control samples from healthy donors and cancer patients. TCRdb's copy holds only in-frame clones and misses some; the assay was immunoSEQ multiplex PCR. The sample holds roughly 99,000 clones; around 80% are singletons and the top ten take 2%. The sequenced sample consisted of blood. The receptor source for this set is a man in his 60s in good health.

The gene calls are TRBV5-1 and TRBJ1-1; 10 positions agree with TRBD1. The CDR3 has 17 amino acids. V was clipped by 4 bases and J by 3 bases; unmatched bases: 12. Germline CDR1 reads SGHRS; CDR2 reads YFSETQ. Written as DNA, the CDR3 is TGCGCCAGCAGCCTACCGACAGGGGGCTCATTGGACACTGAAGCTTTCTTT. Residues: CASSLPTGGSLDTEAFF.

The CDR3 region is CASSTDRGNQPQHF. The CDR3 coding sequence is TGTGCCAGCAGCACAGACAGGGGCAATCAGCCCCAGCATTTT. The chain recombines TRBV7-9 with TRBJ1-5; 7 bases match TRBD1. Per germline, CDR1 SEHNR and CDR2 FQNEAQ (reference sequence). V was pared by 5 bases and J by 2 bases, with 3 bases of the junction left unmatched. The CDR3 spans 14 residues.